The rows below give T cell receptor beta chains drawn from one sample of a study of CD8+ T cells in alopecia areata. Method: immunoSEQ multiplex PCR; TCRdb's copy keeps in-frame clones and lacks some. The data hold about 300,000 clones, with roughly 50% observed a single time. The sample was CD4+ T cells sorted from blood, taken at week 24, from a patient treated with tofacitinib. These receptors were obtained from a human donor with alopecia areata. The CDR3 runs from the conserved cysteine through the conserved F or W. Each record gives: D gene, V gene, clone size, J gene, CDR3 DNA, CDR3 protein. A D gene is named only where the DNA matches it firmly. Clone size is shown for a subset of rows, as once, few, many or a class of expanded clone.

>TRBD2|TRBV29-1|few|TRBJ2-3
TGCAGCGTTGAAGGGAGCGGGGGGGCTCCAGATACGCAGTATTTT
CSVEGSGGAPDTQYF
>TRBD1|TRBV13|NA|TRBJ2-7
TGTGCCAGCAGCTTAAAGGACAGGGGGCGCTTACGGCAGTACTTC
CASSLKDRGRLRQYF
>TRBD2|TRBV7-3|few|TRBJ2-1
TGTGCCAGCAGCCTGAGGACTAGCTCGCTGTGGAATGAGCAGTTCTTC
CASSLRTSSLWNEQFF
>NA|TRBV6-6|NA|TRBJ2-7
TGTGCCACCGGGCCAGGTCTGGCCTACGAGCAGTACTTC
CATGPGLAYEQYF
>NA|TRBV4-3|NA|TRBJ2-7
TGCGCCAGCAGCCACCCCAGGGGAAAGCAAAAGGAGTACTTC
CASSHPRGKQKEYF
>TRBD1|TRBV6-1|NA|TRBJ1-4
TGTGCCAGCAGTGTAATACAGGGGTGGGGAAAACTGTTTTTT
CASSVIQGWGKLFF
>NA|TRBV5-4|NA|TRBJ2-5
TGTGCCAGCACCCTTGCAGAGGGGTCGGAGACCCAGTACTTC
CASTLAEGSETQYF
>NA|TRBV4-1|NA|TRBJ2-1
TGCGCCAGCAGCCTAGGGTTAAAGCAGTTCTTC
CASSLGLKQFF
>TRBD2|TRBV2|few|TRBJ2-2
TGTGCCAGCACCCGAAGAAGGGTAGCTAGCGGGGAGAACACCGGGGAGCTGTTTTTT
CASTRRRVASGENTGELFF
>NA|TRBV27|NA|TRBJ2-5
TGTGCCAGCAGGTCACCTTCCGGGTTTCAAGAGACCCAGTACTTC
CASRSPSGFQETQYF
>TRBD2|TRBV9|NA|TRBJ2-3
TGTGCCAGCAGCGTAAGCGGGGATAGCACAGATACGCAGTATTTT
CASSVSGDSTDTQYF
>TRBD1|TRBV4-2|NA|TRBJ1-5
TGTGCCAGCAGCCGCACGACAGGGTCCAATCAGCCCCAGCATTTT
CASSRTTGSNQPQHF
>NA|TRBV4-3|NA|TRBJ2-1
TGCGCCAGCAGCCAAGATCGGTTGGGTCCCGAGCAGTTCTTC
CASSQDRLGPEQFF
>NA|TRBV15|NA|TRBJ1-1
TGTGCCACCGAAGGGTTAGGGGACACTGAAGCTTTCTTT
CATEGLGDTEAFF
>NA|TRBV25-1|NA|TRBJ1-2
TGTGCCAGCAGTGATCAGACTCCCATGGGAGGCTACACCTTC
CASSDQTPMGGYTF
>TRBD2|TRBV27|NA|TRBJ2-7
TGTGCCAGCAGCCTAGCGGGGGGGAGTCCGGAGCAGTACTTC
CASSLAGGSPEQYF
>TRBD1|TRBV5-1|few|TRBJ2-1
TGCGCCAGCAGCCTACAGGGGGATGAGCAGTTCTTC
CASSLQGDEQFF
>NA|TRBV6-5|NA|TRBJ2-7
TGTGCCAGCTTGGACAGCCTTTCCTACGAGCAGTACTTC
CASLDSLSYEQYF
>NA|TRBV6-1|NA|TRBJ2-5
TGTGCCAGCTTTCTCTCCGCAGGACAAGAGACCCAGTACTTC
CASFLSAGQETQYF
>TRBD2|TRBV30|NA|TRBJ2-1
TGTGCCGGCACACTAGCGGGGGGACCGAATTACAATGAGCAGTTCTTC
CAGTLAGGPNYNEQFF
>NA|TRBV5-1|NA|TRBJ2-3
TGCGCCAGCACTTCGGGGGCTGCTACGCAGTATTTT
CASTSGAATQYF
>NA|TRBV4-2|NA|TRBJ2-1
TGTGCCAGCAGTTCCAAGTCGGCCTGGGATGAGCAGTTCTTC
CASSSKSAWDEQFF
>NA|TRBV2|NA|TRBJ2-2
TGTGCCAGCAGGCCGGGACACAACACCGGGGAGCTGTTTTTT
CASRPGHNTGELFF
>TRBD1|TRBV7-2|few|TRBJ1-4
TGTGCCAGCAGCTTAGGGACAGGGTTTGAAAAACTGTTTTTT
CASSLGTGFEKLFF
>TRBD1|TRBV27|few|TRBJ1-4
TGTGCCAGCAGTCGGGACAGAAATAATGAAAAACTGTTTTTT
CASSRDRNNEKLFF
>NA|TRBV6-5|few|TRBJ2-5
TGTGCCAGCACCCCCAGTGGGGGGCGGCAAGAGACCCAGTACTTC
CASTPSGGRQETQYF